These T cell receptor beta chains were read from a single sample in a study of OX40 agonist ivuxolimab in advanced cancers. Clones were read by immunoSEQ multiplex PCR, and TCRdb kept only the in-frame ones, dropping some. The repertoire consists of 45,000 to 65,000 clones, with 79% occurring once and the leading ten covering 2% to 2.5%. The material was CD4+ or CD8+ T cells sorted from blood, obtained in a trial of the OX40 agonist ivuxolimab. These receptors came from an adult with an advanced solid tumor such as melanoma, head and neck, liver or kidney cancer. CDR3s include the opening cysteine and the closing phenylalanine or tryptophan. D genes are given only for firm matches. Clone size appears in some rows only: once, few, many, or a class for an expanded clone.

d_gene	abundance	v_gene	j_gene	CDR3nt	CDR3aa
-	-	TRBV29-1	TRBJ2-1	TGCAGCGTCCCACCCACTACAAGTGAGCAGTTCTTC	CSVPPTTSEQFF
-	-	TRBV5-1	TRBJ1-2	TGCGCCAGCAGCTCCAGGGAAGGGGTTTATGGCTACACCTTC	CASSSREGVYGYTF
TRBD2	-	TRBV7-9	TRBJ2-7	TGTGCCAGCAGCTTAGGTCTAGCGGAGCCCGAGCAGTACTTC	CASSLGLAEPEQYF
-	-	TRBV2	TRBJ1-5	TGTGCCAGCAGTGCCGTCCGCACGGTTAATAGCAATCAGCCCCAGCATTTT	CASSAVRTVNSNQPQHF
-	-	TRBV7-3	TRBJ1-5	TGTGCCAGCAGCTTAAGGAGCGATCAGCCCCAGCATTTT	CASSLRSDQPQHF
-	-	TRBV18	TRBJ1-4	TGTGCCAGCTCACCAGGGGGGGCAGATGAAAAACTGTTTTTT	CASSPGGADEKLFF
-	-	TRBV12-5	TRBJ2-1	TGTGCTAGTGGTTTGCTACGGGGTCTGGGCAATGAGCAGTTCTTC	CASGLLRGLGNEQFF
-	-	TRBV6-5	TRBJ1-6	TGTGCCAGCAGTTACAGGGCAGCTAATTCACCCCTCCACTTT	CASSYRAANSPLHF
-	few	TRBV19	TRBJ2-1	TGTGCCAGTAGTATTTCCGGGATCGATGAGCAGTTCTTC	CASSISGIDEQFF
TRBD1	-	TRBV10-1	TRBJ2-2	TGCGCCAGCAGTGAGTGGGGACAGGGGAACACCGGGGAGCTGTTTTTT	CASSEWGQGNTGELFF
-	once	TRBV7-9	TRBJ1-4	TGTGCCAGCGGGTGGGGGCGAGACGAAAAACTGTTTTTT	CASGWGRDEKLFF
-	-	TRBV19	TRBJ2-1	TGTGCCAGTGCCGCCAACGGGGGCGCTTACAATGAGCAGTTCTTC	CASAANGGAYNEQFF
TRBD2	-	TRBV27	TRBJ2-3	TGTGCCAGCAGTCCATTTCGGACTAGCGGGAGGGATCTACTTTTCGCAGATACGCAGTATTTT	CASSPFRTSGRDLLFADTQYF
-	-	TRBV19	TRBJ1-1	TGTGCCAGTAGTATCGTGGCAGGAGACACTGAAGCTTTCTTT	CASSIVAGDTEAFF
-	-	TRBV27	TRBJ1-5	TGTGCCAGCCGGGACACCCGCATCGGCAATCAGCCCCAGCATTTT	CASRDTRIGNQPQHF
TRBD2	-	TRBV11-2	TRBJ2-7	TGTGCCAGCAGCCCCCGGGCAGCGGGGGGCGAATACGAGCAGTACTTC	CASSPRAAGGEYEQYF
TRBD1	medium-sized	TRBV5-1	TRBJ1-2	TGCGCCAGCAGCTTTTCGGGACAGGGGGCCGTTGGCTACACCTTC	CASSFSGQGAVGYTF
TRBD2	-	TRBV2	TRBJ2-1	TGTGCCAGCAGTGAAGAGGGACTAGCGGGGGGCCACAATGAGCAGTTCTTC	CASSEEGLAGGHNEQFF
-	few	TRBV5-1	TRBJ2-1	TGCGCCAGCAGCTTGTTGGAAGAGCAGTTCTTC	CASSLLEEQFF
-	-	TRBV21-1	TRBJ1-1	TGTGCCAGCAGCAAATGGGACAATCCCCGGACGAACACTGAAGCTTTCTTT	CASSKWDNPRTNTEAFF
-	-	TRBV7-9	TRBJ2-3	TGTGCCAGCAGCCAGACGGCAGATACGCAGTATTTT	CASSQTADTQYF
TRBD1	-	TRBV7-2	TRBJ1-2	TGTGCCAGCAGCACTGACAGGGCCTCCTCCTATGGCTACACCTTC	CASSTDRASSYGYTF
-	once	TRBV9	TRBJ2-2	TGTGCCAGCAGCCCACCAGGGTTCAACACCGGGGAGCTGTTTTTT	CASSPPGFNTGELFF
TRBD2	few	TRBV5-4	TRBJ2-7	TGTGCCAGCAGCCTGGGAGGGGCGGTCGGCTCCTACGAGCAGTACTTC	CASSLGGAVGSYEQYF
TRBD1	-	TRBV6-6	TRBJ1-1	TGTGCCAGCCGCTCCGGGACAGGACTGTTATCTGAAGCTTTCTTT	CASRSGTGLLSEAFF
-	once	TRBV29-1	TRBJ1-2	TGCAGCGTCCCCTACCCCGGAGGCTACACCTTC	CSVPYPGGYTF
-	-	TRBV6-6	TRBJ1-6	TGTGCCAGCACCTCACAGCGAGGTGATTCACCCCTCCACTTT	CASTSQRGDSPLHF
-	few	TRBV30	TRBJ1-5	TGTGCCTGGAGTGTGGGTCTGCTACCCAATCAGCCCCAGCATTTT	CAWSVGLLPNQPQHF
TRBD1	-	TRBV19	TRBJ1-1	TGTGCCAGTAGTACCCCCGGGACAGGGGTAAGACTCCCAAACACTGAAGCTTTCTTT	CASSTPGTGVRLPNTEAFF
-	-	TRBV18	TRBJ2-7	TGTGCCAGCTCTCTTACGCAGGGTTTGAGCTACGAGCAGTACTTC	CASSLTQGLSYEQYF
TRBD2	-	TRBV2	TRBJ2-1	TGTGCCAGCAGGGTAGGACTAGCGAACAATGAGCAGTTCTTC	CASRVGLANNEQFF
-	-	TRBV18	TRBJ1-3	TGTGCCAGCTCACCGCCCGGGGTAAACACCATATATTTT	CASSPPGVNTIYF
-	-	TRBV11-2	TRBJ2-5	TGTGCCAGCAGCTTAGATGTATCCCGGGAGACCCAGTACTTC	CASSLDVSRETQYF
-	-	TRBV9	TRBJ1-2	TGTGCCAGCAGCCCCAGTTTTGGGGGGGCGGGGGGCTACACCTTC	CASSPSFGGAGGYTF
-	-	TRBV19	TRBJ1-1	TGTGCCAGTAGAGAGGGCTCCCTGAACACTGAAGCTTTCTTT	CASREGSLNTEAFF
-	-	TRBV28	TRBJ2-7	TGTGCCAGTCAGGTGCAGATTATCTCCTACGAGCAGTACTTC	CASQVQIISYEQYF
TRBD2	-	TRBV6-4	TRBJ2-1	TGTGCCAGCAGTGACCTAGCGGGAGGCTACAATGAGCAGTTCTTC	CASSDLAGGYNEQFF
-	-	TRBV6-1	TRBJ1-2	TGTGCCAGCAGTGAAGCGCTTGGGCAGAACTATGGCTACACCTTC	CASSEALGQNYGYTF
-	-	TRBV28	TRBJ1-4	TGTGCCAGCACCGGGGGGGCGTCGGGGAAACTGTTTTTT	CASTGGASGKLFF
-	once	TRBV5-6	TRBJ1-1	TGTGCCAGCAGCCCCGCAGTACACACTGAAGCTTTCTTT	CASSPAVHTEAFF
TRBD2	-	TRBV7-8	TRBJ2-5	TGTGCCAGCAGCTGGGGTAGCGGGAGGGGCCAAGAGACCCAGTACTTC	CASSWGSGRGQETQYF
-	once	TRBV9	TRBJ2-2	TGTGCCAGCAGCGCCTCGGCGGCCGGGGAGCTGTTTTTT	CASSASAAGELFF
-	-	TRBV11-2	TRBJ2-3	TGTGCCAGCAGCTTATTTACAGGTAGCACAGATACGCAGTATTTT	CASSLFTGSTDTQYF
-	-	TRBV6-5	TRBJ1-1	TGTGCCAGCAGTTATACGGGGGCGAACACTGAAGCTTTCTTT	CASSYTGANTEAFF
-	-	TRBV18	TRBJ1-1	TGTGCCAGCTCACCCTTAGGACACCCGAACACTGAAGCTTTCTTT	CASSPLGHPNTEAFF
-	once	TRBV11-2	TRBJ1-5	TGTGCCAGCAGCCCGCAAGGTGAGGGTTGGAGCAATCAGCCCCAGCATTTT	CASSPQGEGWSNQPQHF
-	few	TRBV7-2	TRBJ2-7	TGTGCCAGCAGCCGCAGGGCCTACGAGCAGTACTTC	CASSRRAYEQYF
TRBD1	-	TRBV28	TRBJ1-5	TGTGCCAGCAGTCAGGGGGGCGCGGGGCAGCCCCAGCATTTT	CASSQGGAGQPQHF
TRBD2	-	TRBV6-5	TRBJ2-7	TGTGCCAGCAGTTACATCCCGACTAGCGGGGCCCCCTCGGACTTC	CASSYIPTSGAPSDF
-	-	TRBV15	TRBJ2-1	TGTGCCACCAGCAGAGATATTAGCTCCTACAATGAGCAGTTCTTC	CATSRDISSYNEQFF
TRBD1	-	TRBV18	TRBJ1-6	TGTGCCAGCTCACCCACAGGGGGCATTGATAATTCACCCCTCCACTTT	CASSPTGGIDNSPLHF